The T cell receptor beta chain under discussion was sequenced for a study of memory CD4+ T cells and cytomegalovirus serostatus. The sort gate was single viable CD3+CD4+CD8-CD45RO+ cells for memory CD4+ T cells. The data were produced by immunoSEQ multiplex PCR, yet TCRdb's version contains in-frame clones alone and is incomplete. The sample consists of fewer than 50,000 clones, 75% to 85% of them appearing once. CDR1 and CDR2 from the germline V gene are LNHNV and YYDKDF (reference sequence). The CDR3 has 15 amino acids. V dropped 2 bases and J dropped 10; count of bases not matched to a gene: 4. This clone was picked up one time.

This chain links TRBV15 with TRBJ2-1; 14 bases line up with TRBD2. The TCR comes from an adult in good health and CMV-seronegative. Material: memory CD4+ T cells from blood. CDR3 region: CATSRTWTSGGEQFF. The CDR3 DNA follows: TGTGCCACCAGCAGAACCTGGACTAGCGGGGGGGAGCAGTTCTTC. The full variable domain, its missing parts supplied by reference TRBV15 and TRBJ2-1, is DAMVIQNPRYQVTQFGKPVTLSCSQTLNHNVMYWYQQKSSQAPKLLFHYYDKDFNNEADTPDNFQSRRPNTSFCFLDIRSPGLGDTAMYLCATSRTWTSGGEQFFGPGTRLTVL.